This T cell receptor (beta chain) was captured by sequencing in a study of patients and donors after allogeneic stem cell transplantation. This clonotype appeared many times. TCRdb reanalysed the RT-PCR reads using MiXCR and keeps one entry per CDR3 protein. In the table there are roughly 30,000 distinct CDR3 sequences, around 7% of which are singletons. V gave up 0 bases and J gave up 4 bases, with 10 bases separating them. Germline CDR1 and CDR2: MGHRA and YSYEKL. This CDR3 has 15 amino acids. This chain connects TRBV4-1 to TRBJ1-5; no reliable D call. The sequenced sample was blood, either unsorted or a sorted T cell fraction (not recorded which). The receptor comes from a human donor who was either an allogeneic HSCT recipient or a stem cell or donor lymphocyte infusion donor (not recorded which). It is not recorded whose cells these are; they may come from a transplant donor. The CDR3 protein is CASSQELSHNQPQHF. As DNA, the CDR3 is TGCGCCAGCAGCCAAGAACTGTCGCATAATCAGCCCCAGCATTTT.